Shown below are 30 T cell receptor beta chains from a single sample sequenced in a study of long-term antiretroviral therapy in people with HIV. The immunoSEQ assay was v3.0, run at survey level. The protocol was immunoSEQ multiplex PCR, while the TCRdb copy is restricted to in-frame clones and leaves out a portion. The top ten clones hold about 1.4% of a sample with roughly 16,000 clones, about 95% of them seen once. The specimen was unsorted PBMCs, collected 10.4 years after starting antiretroviral therapy. These receptors came from a man aged 30 to 39 with HIV.

As DNA, the CDR3 is TGTGCCAGCAGCCCCGGGCCGCCGTGGGAGCAGTTCTTC. This gives the protein CASSPGPPWEQFF. This chain connects TRBV7-6 to TRBJ2-1; D unresolved. The CDR3 length is 13 residues. Trimming cost V 5 bases and J 10 bases, with 15 bases left between them. From germline, CDR1 is SGHVS and CDR2 FNYEAQ.

This chain uses TRBV6-1 with TRBJ2-7; 7 bases are shared with TRBD1. Looked up from germline, CDR1 is MNHNS and CDR2 is SASEGT. The CDR3 runs 15 residues. The CDR3 DNA reads as TGTGCCAGCAGTGAGACTTCGACAGGGTCCTTCGAGCAGTACGTC. It encodes CASSETSTGSFEQYV.

The gene calls are TRBV19 and TRBJ2-3, with TRBD1 matching over 9 bases. CDR3 length equals 13 residues. The germline V gene has CDR1 LNHDA and CDR2 SQIVND (reference sequence). V was clipped by 7 bases and J by 4 bases; unmatched bases: 3. The CDR3, as DNA: TGTGCCAGTACCGGGACAGGGTCAGATACGCAGTATTTT. Residues: CASTGTGSDTQYF.

V usage is TRBV10-3 and J usage is TRBJ1-2; D not resolved. This CDR3 comprises 16 residues. V lost 0 bases to trimming and J lost 8 bases, with 19 bases between them. Germline CDR1 reads ENHRY; CDR2 reads SYGVKD. CDR3 protein: CAISESRQVDLCGYTF. CDR3 sequence (DNA): TGTGCCATCAGTGAGTCGAGGCAGGTAGATTTATGCGGCTACACCTTC.

The V and J genes are TRBV6-5 and TRBJ1-2, with TRBD1 identical over 8 bases. In germline, CDR1 is MNHEY, CDR2 SVGAGI. The length of the CDR3 is 15 residues. V gave up 11 bases and J gave up 1 base; unmatched junction bases: 12. The CDR3 loop reads CASCDGTGFNYGYTF. The CDR3 nucleotides read TGTGCCTCCTGCGACGGGACAGGATTTAACTATGGCTACACCTTC.

This clone has only one observation. The gene calls are TRBV6-1 and TRBJ2-3; 8 bases are shared with TRBD1. The J segment lost 7 bases and the V segment lost 9 bases, leaving 12 bases of the junction unmatched. The CDR3 is made up of 14 amino acids. The V gene's germline CDR1 is MNHNS and CDR2 SASEGT. This CDR3 reads CASDAGGAANTQYF. In DNA form, the CDR3 reads TGTGCCAGTGACGCAGGGGGCGCGGCAAATACGCAGTATTTT.

V usage is TRBV6-1 and J usage is TRBJ2-5; 7 nucleotides match TRBD1. The CDR3 has 14 amino acids. CDR1 is MNHNS, CDR2 SASEGT, per germline. V shed 5 bases and J 4 bases; nucleotides not matched to a gene: 7. The CDR3 nucleotides are TGTGCCAGCAGTTATACACAGGGGAGAGAGACCCAGTACTTC. Residues: CASSYTQGRETQYF.

V and J are TRBV19 and TRBJ1-2; possible D gene TRBD1, 5 bases. V was cut by 3 bases and J by 4 bases, with 12 bases left in between. Germline loops: CDR1 LNHDA, CDR2 SQIVND (reference sequence). This CDR3 has 14 residues. CDR3 bases: TGTGCCAGTAGTATTACTCCAGGGTTCTATGGCTACACCTTC. It is translated as CASSITPGFYGYTF.

This chain uses TRBV7-9 with TRBJ1-1, with D perhaps matching TRBD1 (5 bases). There are 16 residues in the CDR3. CDR1 is SEHNR and CDR2 is FQNEAQ in the germline V gene (reference sequence). V was clipped by 5 bases and J by 1 base, with 17 bases between them. CDR3 sequence: CASSPEVQVRNTEAFF. CDR3 sequence (DNA): TGTGCCAGCAGCCCGGAAGTACAGGTCCGGAACACTGAAGCTTTCTTT.

The chain combines TRBV5-5 with TRBJ1-1; 11 bases are shared with TRBD1. V shed 4 bases, J shed 4 bases, and the junction held 12 bases outside the gene matches. Germline V gene data show CDR1 as SGHKS and CDR2 as YYEKEE (reference sequence). This CDR3 has 17 residues. CDR3 loop: CASSPTGQGAWSTEAFF. The CDR3 DNA reads as TGTGCCAGCAGCCCAACTGGACAGGGGGCGTGGAGCACTGAAGCTTTCTTT.

The chain couples TRBV6-5 to TRBJ1-6; D is undetermined. V was shortened by 0 bases and J by 2 bases, with 8 bases between the two germline ends. Germline values: CDR1 MNHEY, CDR2 SVGAGI. The CDR3 totals 16 residues. CDR3 sequence: CASSYSQAAYNSPLHF. The CDR3 region has the DNA TGTGCCAGCAGTTACTCCCAGGCTGCCTATAATTCACCCCTCCACTTT.

CDR3 DNA sequence: TGCGCCAGCACTCAACGGGGGGTTCACTCTGGAAACACCATATATTTT. Translating it yields CASTQRGVHSGNTIYF. The chain combines TRBV5-1 with TRBJ1-3, with D tentatively TRBD1 (5 bases). The CDR3 is 16 residues long. V was trimmed by 6 bases and J by 0 bases, leaving 16 bases between them. CDR1 and CDR2 from the germline V gene are SGHRS and YFSETQ.

The chain uses TRBV9 and TRBJ2-3; D is ambiguous. CDR3 length equals 13 residues. From germline, CDR1 is SGDLS and CDR2 YYNGEE. Trimming left V 0 bases short and J 4 bases short, with 6 bases between. This CDR3 reads CASSVGQADTQYF. In DNA, the CDR3 is TGTGCCAGCAGCGTAGGTCAGGCAGATACGCAGTATTTT.

The CDR3 sequence is CASSPLQGHTEAFF. In nucleotides, the CDR3 is TGTGCCAGCTCCCCCCTACAGGGACACACTGAAGCTTTCTTT. V gene TRBV27 combines with J gene TRBJ1-1; weak D call: TRBD1 (6 bases). This CDR3 has 14 residues. Between the trimmed V and J ends, which lost 8 bases and 3 bases, there was a span of 16 bases. The germline V gene encodes CDR1 MNHEY and CDR2 SMNVEV (reference sequence).

Only a few counts were recorded for this clone. This rearrangement joins TRBV7-2 to TRBJ2-2; TRBD2 might be the D (7 bases). This CDR3 comprises 16 residues. CDR1 and CDR2 (germline): SGHTA, FQGNSA. The germline V and J ends were trimmed by 3 bases and 6 bases, with 17 bases remaining between them. Here the CDR3 DNA reads TGTGCCAGCAGCTTCTCCGCGGGGGCCTGGGCCGGGGAGCTGTTTTTT. Protein product: CASSFSAGAWAGELFF.

This chain links TRBV5-1 with TRBJ2-3; TRBD1 agrees at 9 bases. The germline V gene has CDR1 SGHRS and CDR2 YFSETQ. This CDR3 spans 15 amino acids. J gave up 4 bases and V 4 bases, and 7 bases lay outside the gene matches. The CDR3, as DNA: TGCGCCAGCAGCACGACAGGGGGATGGGCAGATACGCAGTATTTT. This encodes CASSTTGGWADTQYF.

V is TRBV20-1 and J is TRBJ2-2; D not certain. Germline V gene sequence: CDR1 DFQATT, CDR2 SNEGSKA (reference sequence). The CDR3 is made up of 10 amino acids. V was pared by 5 bases and J by 3 bases, with 1 base between. CDR3 sequence reads: CSAYTGELFF. CDR3 DNA: TGCAGTGCTTACACCGGGGAGCTGTTTTTT.

This chain uses TRBV28 with TRBJ2-1; TRBD2 aligns across 7 bases. V lost 4 bases to trimming and J lost 6 bases; unmatched junction nucleotides: 6. The V gene's germline CDR1 is MDHEN and CDR2 SYDVKM. This CDR3 has 14 residues. CDR3: CASSWAGEVNEQFF. The CDR3 nucleotides are TGTGCCAGCAGTTGGGCGGGGGAGGTCAATGAGCAGTTCTTC. The variable domain in full, completed from reference TRBV28 and TRBJ2-1, reads DVKVTQSSRYLVKRTGEKVFLECVQDMDHENMFWYRQDPGLGLRLIYFSYDVKMKEKGDIPEGYSVSREKKERFSLILESASTNQTSMYLCASSWAGEVNEQFFGPGTRLTVL.

The genes are TRBV2 and TRBJ2-2; no clear D gene. The germline gives CDR1 SNHLY, CDR2 FYNNEI. Deletions cut 6 bases from V and 1 base from J, with 3 bases between. The CDR3 consists of 12 residues. CDR3 amino acids: CASSLNTGELFF. For the CDR3, the DNA is TGTGCCAGCAGCCTGAACACCGGGGAGCTGTTTTTT.

The genes are TRBV27 and TRBJ2-1, with D unresolved. CDR3 length: 15 amino acids. V lost 3 bases, J lost 3 bases, and 12 bases lay in between. Looked up from germline, CDR1 is MNHEY and CDR2 is SMNVEV (reference sequence). CDR3 sequence (DNA): TGTGCCAGCAGTTTTTTGGGGTGGGGCTACAATGAGCAGTTCTTC. It is translated as CASSFLGWGYNEQFF.

This chain joins TRBV7-9 and TRBJ1-1; D gene uncertain. Germline values: CDR1 SEHNR, CDR2 FQNEAQ (reference sequence). V lost 1 base and J 7 bases, leaving 13 bases between the germline ends. This CDR3 is 14 amino acids long. The CDR3 region has the DNA TGTGCCAGCAGCTTAGAAGTCGGGCCCGATGAAGCTTTCTTT. Protein product: CASSLEVGPDEAFF.

The chain combines TRBV9 with TRBJ1-2; D not resolved. V was pared by 5 bases and J by 5 bases, with 16 bases between. The CDR3 contains 14 residues. Germline V CDR1 and CDR2: SGDLS, YYNGEE. The DNA of the CDR3 is TGTGCCAGCAGGGACCCTCGGGATTGGTATGGCTACACCTTC. It is translated as CASRDPRDWYGYTF.

This clone appeared a single time. The V and J genes are TRBV30 and TRBJ2-3, with D hard to call. V lost 8 bases, J lost 0 bases, and 15 bases lay in between. Germline V gene sequence: CDR1 GTSNPN, CDR2 SVGIG (reference sequence). This CDR3 comprises 14 residues. The chain's CDR3 is CALVLAQSTDTQYF. The CDR3 DNA sequence: TGTGCCCTCGTGTTAGCCCAGAGCACAGATACGCAGTATTTT.

This chain connects TRBV5-1 to TRBJ1-4; 9 bases are shared with TRBD1. The CDR3 loop spans 14 amino acids. J lost 8 bases, V lost 4 bases, and 6 bases had no gene match. Germline assignment: CDR1 SGHRS and CDR2 YFSETQ. The DNA of the CDR3 is TGCGCCAGCAGCACCAGACAGGGGGGGGAAAAACTGTTTTTT. Residues: CASSTRQGGEKLFF.

The chain carries TRBV6-1 and TRBJ2-1; D is perhaps TRBD2 (6 bases). Germline V gene lookup returns CDR1 MNHNS and CDR2 SASEGT. Trimming shortened V by 6 bases and J by 6 bases, and 6 bases separated the two germline ends. The CDR3 runs 11 residues. The CDR3 coding sequence is TGTGCCAGCAGGGGAGGCAATGAGCAGTTCTTC. This encodes CASRGGNEQFF.

The V call is TRBV1, the J call TRBJ1-1; the table's D call, TRBD1, has no DNA check behind it. TRBV1 is marked as a pseudogene. The CDR3 spans 10 residues. CDR3 sequence (DNA): TGCACCAGCAGCCACCATGAAGCTTTCTTT. Protein sequence: CTSSHHEAFF.

V and J are TRBV30 and TRBJ2-7; 11 bases are shared with TRBD2. Germline trimming cut 6 bases from V and 4 bases from J; bases unmatched to any gene: 5. CDR1 GTSNPN and CDR2 SVGIG come from the germline V gene (reference sequence). The CDR3 covers 13 residues. The CDR3 DNA reads TGTGCCTGTAGCGGGGGGGGACTTTACGAGCAGTACTTC. The encoded protein is CACSGGGLYEQYF.

This clone was seen just once. The rearrangement joins TRBV19 to TRBJ1-1; D ambiguous. Germline V gene lookup returns CDR1 LNHDA and CDR2 SQIVND (reference sequence). This CDR3 comprises 15 residues. V was clipped by 5 bases and J by 0 bases, with 13 bases between them. The CDR3 protein is CASSVQLLMNTEAFF. The CDR3 DNA reads as TGTGCCAGTAGTGTACAGCTACTTATGAACACTGAAGCTTTCTTT.

The chain is built from TRBV11-2 and TRBJ1-2; D gene uncertain. V dropped 3 bases and J dropped 5 bases, with 7 bases sitting between them. The CDR3 has 12 amino acids. Germline V CDR1 and CDR2: SGHAT, FQNNGV. CDR3 in amino acids: CASSLESYGYTF. CDR3 nucleotides: TGTGCCAGCAGCTTGGAATCGTATGGCTACACCTTC.

This chain connects TRBV5-1 to TRBJ2-3; 9 positions agree with TRBD1. V gave up 3 bases and J gave up 1 base; unmatched junction bases: 0. The CDR3 contains 14 residues. Germline CDR1 reads SGHRS; CDR2 reads YFSETQ. CDR3 coding DNA: TGCGCCAGCAGCTGGACAGGGGGCACAGATACGCAGTATTTT. It yields the protein CASSWTGGTDTQYF.